This entry lists 28 T cell receptor beta chains sequenced from one sample in a study of blood T cell repertoires in COVID-19. Profiling relied on immunoSEQ multiplex PCR, and the TCRdb table lists in-frame clones only, not all of them. The sample consists of tens of thousands of clones, 88% of them appearing once. Sequenced input: peripheral blood. The origin of the receptors is a woman in her 70s with acute or convalescent COVID-19.

CDR3: CASSVGTLANYGYTF. CDR3 nucleotide sequence: TGTGCCAGCAGCGTAGGGACACTCGCTAACTATGGCTACACCTTC. This chain uses TRBV5-6 with TRBJ1-2; D is possibly TRBD1 (6 bases). This CDR3 contains 15 residues. The germline V gene has CDR1 SGHDT and CDR2 YYEEEE. The ends were cut back, 4 bases at V and 0 bases at J, with 13 bases in the middle.

The V gene is TRBV28, the J gene TRBJ1-6, with 7 bases that match TRBD1. CDR3 length equals 19 residues. The germline CDR1 and CDR2 sequences are MDHEN and SYDVKM. V trimming: 1 base; J trimming: 7 bases; junction bases outside the gene matches: 16. In nucleotides, the CDR3 is TGTGCCAGCAGTTTATATAGACAGGGTGGGGCGTCGGAAAATTCACCCCTCCACTTT. This gives the protein CASSLYRQGGASENSPLHF.

The J gene is TRBJ2-5, the V gene TRBV6-5; possible D gene TRBD1, 5 bases. Trimming stripped 6 bases from V and 6 bases from J, with 17 bases between. The CDR3 extends over 14 amino acids. CDR1 and CDR2 from the germline V gene are MNHEY and SVGAGI. CDR3 amino acids: CASSIGSGLKTQYF. The DNA for the CDR3 is TGTGCCAGCAGCATTGGGTCAGGGTTGAAGACCCAGTACTTC.

The J gene is TRBJ2-7, the V gene TRBV20-1; 7 bases match TRBD2. The CDR3 is made up of 14 amino acids. Germline CDR1 is DFQATT and CDR2 is SNEGSKA (reference sequence). Unmatched junction bases numbered 6, after V lost 3 bases and J lost 1 base. The CDR3 loop is CSASFGGSSYEQYF. The DNA for the CDR3 is TGCAGTGCTAGTTTCGGGGGGAGTTCCTACGAGCAGTACTTC.

The chain couples TRBV2 to TRBJ1-1; D is uncertain. Trimming stripped 4 bases from V and 3 bases from J, with 9 bases between. CDR1 and CDR2 (germline): SNHLY, FYNNEI. This CDR3 comprises 13 residues. The DNA for the CDR3 is TGTGCCAGCAGTGTCGTCGGGGACACTGAAGCTTTCTTT. As protein: CASSVVGDTEAFF.

The chain links TRBV5-4 to TRBJ2-1; D gene ambiguous. With 0 bases removed from V and 10 bases from J, the gap between germline ends came to 8 bases. The CDR3 contains 12 residues. From germline, CDR1 is SGHNT and CDR2 YYREEE (reference sequence). CDR3 in DNA: TGTGCCAGCAGCTTGGCTCTAGGCGAGCAGTTCTTC. Translation gives CASSLALGEQFF.

CDR3 bases: TGTGCCAGCAGCCGGGCGGCGGGCTACGGGGCCAACGTCCTGACTTTC. Translating it yields CASSRAAGYGANVLTF. The gene calls are TRBV7-3 and TRBJ2-6; TRBD2 might be the D (5 bases). Germline CDR1 is SGHTA and CDR2 is FQGTGA. The V and J ends lost 5 bases and 4 bases respectively, with 15 bases between them. The CDR3 is 16 residues long.

V is TRBV28 and J is TRBJ1-1; 8 bases fit TRBD1. Germline-derived CDR1 and CDR2 are MDHEN and SYDVKM. The CDR3 spans 15 residues. Losses at the gene ends were 5 bases for V and 3 bases for J; bases not matched to a gene: 8. The CDR3 sequence: CASSRQGAVDTEAFF. The CDR3 DNA follows: TGTGCCAGCAGTAGGCAGGGGGCGGTTGACACTGAAGCTTTCTTT.

The rearrangement joins TRBV5-4 to TRBJ2-1; TRBD2 might be the D (5 bases). This CDR3 has 13 amino acids. With 3 bases removed from V and 3 bases from J, the gap between germline ends came to 7 bases. The V gene's germline CDR1 is SGHNT and CDR2 YYREEE (reference sequence). The chain's CDR3 is CASSSAGYNEQFF. CDR3 sequence (DNA): TGTGCCAGCAGCTCGGCGGGCTACAATGAGCAGTTCTTC.

The gene calls are TRBV15 and TRBJ1-3; no definite D call. The CDR3 runs 14 residues. Per the germline V gene, CDR1 is LNHNV and CDR2 is YYDKDF (reference sequence). V gave up 0 bases and J gave up 4 bases, with 7 bases separating them. The CDR3 is CATSRDLSGNTIYF. The CDR3 nucleotides read TGTGCCACCAGCAGAGATCTGTCGGGAAACACCATATATTTT.

This chain joins TRBV3-1 (or the pseudogene TRBV3-2) and TRBJ2-7, with D unclear. Germline V gene lookup returns CDR1 LGHDT and CDR2 YNNKEL (reference sequence). V was pared by 1 base and J by 7 bases, with 11 bases between. The CDR3 consists of 13 residues. The CDR3 DNA reads TGTGCCAGCAGCCAAGCGGGTGGATGGGAGCAGTACTTC. Its protein is CASSQAGGWEQYF.

The chain recombines TRBV3-1 (or the pseudogene TRBV3-2) with TRBJ2-5; the match to TRBD2 covers 8 bases. The CDR3 runs to 14 residues. V dropped 3 bases and J dropped 3; count of bases not matched to a gene: 3. The germline CDR1 and CDR2 sequences are LGHDT and YNNKEL (reference sequence). The CDR3 sequence is CASSHRGGKETQYF. As DNA, the CDR3 is TGTGCCAGCAGCCATCGCGGGGGGAAAGAGACCCAGTACTTC.

The rearrangement links TRBV3-1 (or the pseudogene TRBV3-2) to TRBJ1-5; unclear D gene. The CDR3 has 15 residues. Germline V gives CDR1 LGHDT, CDR2 YNNKEL (reference sequence). Trimming left V 0 bases short and J 7 bases short, with 13 bases between. The CDR3 loop reads CASSQDLRVFQPQHF. The DNA for the CDR3 is TGTGCCAGCAGCCAAGATCTCCGGGTCTTCCAGCCCCAGCATTTT.

The rearrangement uses TRBV5-6 and TRBJ2-3; 7 bases are shared with TRBD1. Trimming took 4 bases from V and 2 from J; bases not matched to a gene: 10. Germline CDR1 and CDR2: SGHDT and YYEEEE. The CDR3 is 16 amino acids. CDR3 in amino acids: CASSPETGYDTDTQYF. CDR3 nucleotide sequence: TGTGCCAGCAGCCCTGAGACAGGGTATGACACAGATACGCAGTATTTT.

The J gene is TRBJ1-2, the V gene TRBV3-1 (or the pseudogene TRBV3-2), with D unresolved. The CDR3 totals 11 residues. Per germline, CDR1 LGHDT and CDR2 YNNKEL (reference sequence). V was trimmed by 1 base and J by 6 bases, leaving 3 bases between them. The CDR3 DNA sequence: TGTGCCAGCAGCCAAGTAGATGGCTACACCTTC. Translated, it gives CASSQVDGYTF.

The J gene is TRBJ1-5, the V gene TRBV19; D possibly corresponds to TRBD1 (5 bases). The V end lost 4 bases, the J end lost 2 bases, and 15 bases lay between the germline ends. Germline V CDR1 and CDR2: LNHDA, SQIVND (reference sequence). There are 16 residues in the CDR3. The CDR3 spells CASSNIAGFGNQPQHF. The CDR3 DNA sequence: TGTGCCAGTAGTAATATTGCAGGGTTTGGCAATCAGCCCCAGCATTTT.

The chain recombines TRBV5-1 with TRBJ2-1; TRBD1 aligns across 8 bases. The CDR3 covers 14 residues. CDR1 is SGHRS and CDR2 is YFSETQ in the germline V gene. Losses at the gene ends were 4 bases for V and 2 bases for J; bases not matched to a gene: 2. DNA of the CDR3: TGCGCCAGCAGCGTGGACAGGGCCTACAATGAGCAGTTCTTC. As protein: CASSVDRAYNEQFF.

The V and J genes are TRBV6-5 and TRBJ1-3, with TRBD1 matching 7 bases. The CDR3 totals 13 residues. J lost 5 bases, V lost 6 bases, and 4 bases had no gene match. Per the germline V gene, CDR1 is MNHEY and CDR2 is SVGAGI. CDR3 nucleotides: TGTGCCAGCAGCCAGGGACAGCGAAACACCATATATTTT. Protein sequence: CASSQGQRNTIYF.

The genes are TRBV30 and TRBJ1-6; weak D call: TRBD1 (6 bases). The CDR3 loop spans 14 amino acids. Germline CDR1 is GTSNPN and CDR2 is SVGIG (reference sequence). With 8 bases removed from V and 10 bases from J, the gap between germline ends came to 21 bases. The CDR3 nucleotides are TGTGCCGGACGACAGGAGAGGACCTCCTCACCCCTCCACTTT. Translation: CAGRQERTSSPLHF. Full variable domain (rest looked up from reference TRBV30 and TRBJ1-6): SQTIHQWPATLVQPVGSPLSLECTVEGTSNPNLYWYRQAAGRGLQLLFYSVGIGQISSEVPQNLSASRPQDRQFILSSKKLLLSDSGFYLCAGRQERTSSPLHFGNGTRLTVT.

This clone occurred once. This chain links TRBV7-2 with TRBJ2-7; the match to TRBD2 covers 8 bases. V was pared by 6 bases and J by 2 bases, with 6 bases of the junction left unmatched. CDR1 SGHTA and CDR2 FQGNSA come from the germline V gene. The CDR3 consists of 14 residues. CDR3 DNA: TGTGCCAGCAGAAACGCGGGGGGCACCTACGAGCAGTACTTC. This encodes CASRNAGGTYEQYF.

The chain's CDR3 is CASSTPTSFEQFF. The CDR3 nucleotides are TGTGCCAGCAGTACCCCGACTAGTTTCGAGCAGTTCTTC. The chain recombines TRBV27 with TRBJ2-1; TRBD2 is a possible D gene (6 bases). Germline values: CDR1 MNHEY, CDR2 SMNVEV (reference sequence). The V end was cut by 5 bases, the J end by 10 bases, with 15 bases between. The CDR3 length is 13 residues.

The gene calls are TRBV27 and TRBJ2-1, with 9 bases identical to TRBD2. Losses at the gene ends were 0 bases for V and 9 bases for J; bases not matched to a gene: 3. The CDR3 runs 14 residues. Looked up from germline, CDR1 is MNHEY and CDR2 is SMNVEV (reference sequence). This CDR3 is CASSLSAAGGEQFF. DNA for the CDR3: TGTGCCAGCAGTTTATCGGCAGCGGGAGGTGAGCAGTTCTTC.

The chain carries TRBV2 and TRBJ1-1, with no clear D. The V end lost 5 bases, the J end lost 1 base, and 17 bases lay between the germline ends. CDR1 and CDR2 from the germline V gene are SNHLY and FYNNEI. The CDR3 consists of 16 residues. The CDR3 coding sequence is TGTGCCAGCAGTCAACTAACCCTCCAATCGAACACTGAAGCTTTCTTT. This encodes CASSQLTLQSNTEAFF.

This chain connects TRBV6-1 to TRBJ2-1; 8 nucleotides match TRBD1. Germline lookup yields CDR1 MNHNS and CDR2 SASEGT. J lost 10 bases, V lost 3 bases, and 11 bases had no gene match. This CDR3 spans 15 amino acids. The CDR3 coding sequence is TGTGCCAGCAGTGACCAACCGGGACAGGCGTGGGAGCAGTTCTTC. This translates into CASSDQPGQAWEQFF.

The chain uses TRBV24-1 and TRBJ2-2; 8 bases are shared with TRBD1. Germline CDR1 is KGHDR and CDR2 is SFDVKD. CDR3 size: 14 residues. V gave up 4 bases and J gave up 7 bases; unmatched junction bases: 4. The CDR3 region is CATSENTGGGELFF. CDR3 sequence (DNA): TGTGCCACCAGTGAAAATACAGGGGGCGGGGAGCTGTTTTTT.

The chain uses TRBV5-1 and TRBJ1-2; 7 bases are shared with TRBD1. Trimming cost V 3 bases and J 4 bases; bases outside gene matches: 12. Germline V lookup: CDR1 SGHRS, CDR2 YFSETQ. The CDR3 has 16 amino acids. The CDR3 coding sequence is TGCGCCAGCAGCTCAAGGCAGGGGGATAGCCTCTATGGCTACACCTTC. Its protein is CASSSRQGDSLYGYTF.

The chain recombines TRBV18 with TRBJ1-5; 8 bases are a match to TRBD1. The germline V gene has CDR1 KGHSH and CDR2 LQKENI. This CDR3 region has 15 residues. V shed 6 bases, J shed 7 bases, and the junction held 11 bases outside the gene matches. The CDR3 loop reads CASSEGYRGMQPQHF. The CDR3 DNA reads as TGTGCCAGCTCCGAAGGGTACAGGGGGATGCAGCCCCAGCATTTT.

This clone has only a few counts. The chain carries TRBV13 and TRBJ2-3; D not resolved. Trimming pared 4 bases from V and 0 bases from J, leaving 5 bases between. The V gene's germline CDR1 is PRHDT and CDR2 FYEKMQ (reference sequence). The length of the CDR3 is 13 residues. The CDR3 sequence: CASSSTSTDTQYF. The DNA of the CDR3 is TGTGCCAGCAGCTCTACTAGCACAGATACGCAGTATTTT.